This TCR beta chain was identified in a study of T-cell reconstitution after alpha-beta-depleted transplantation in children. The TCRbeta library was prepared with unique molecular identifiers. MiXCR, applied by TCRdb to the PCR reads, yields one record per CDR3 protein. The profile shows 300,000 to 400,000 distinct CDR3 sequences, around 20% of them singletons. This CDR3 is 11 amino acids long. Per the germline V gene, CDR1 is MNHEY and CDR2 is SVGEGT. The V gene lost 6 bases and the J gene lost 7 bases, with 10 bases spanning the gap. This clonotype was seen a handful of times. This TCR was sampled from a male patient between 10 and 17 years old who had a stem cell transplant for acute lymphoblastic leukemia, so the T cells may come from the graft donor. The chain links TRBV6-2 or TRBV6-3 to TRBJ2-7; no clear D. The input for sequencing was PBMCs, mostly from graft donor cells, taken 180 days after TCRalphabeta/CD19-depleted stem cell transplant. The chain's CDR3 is CASSTPQEQYF. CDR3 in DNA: TGTGCCAGCAGCACCCCCCAAGAGCAGTACTTC.